The clone carrying this T cell receptor (beta chain) was counted at least ten times. TCRdb reprocessed the 5' RACE reads with MiXCR, giving one entry per CDR3 protein. The table shows around 300,000 distinct CDR3 sequences, with over 4% occurring only once. The CDR3 extends over 15 amino acids. Between the trimmed V and J ends, which lost 9 bases and 1 base, there was a span of 13 bases. The data were taken from a study of T cells after yellow fever vaccination. The chain employs TRBV12-3 or TRBV12-4 and TRBJ2-6; a possible D gene is TRBD1 (6 bases). The sequence was collected from a man aged 18 to 35 who received the YFV17D yellow fever vaccine. This material consisted of PBMCs, taken 5 days after the yellow fever booster vaccination. The DNA for the CDR3 is TGTGCCAGTAGCAGCAGGGGTTCTGGGGCCAACGTCCTGACTTTC. This gives the protein CASSSRGSGANVLTF.